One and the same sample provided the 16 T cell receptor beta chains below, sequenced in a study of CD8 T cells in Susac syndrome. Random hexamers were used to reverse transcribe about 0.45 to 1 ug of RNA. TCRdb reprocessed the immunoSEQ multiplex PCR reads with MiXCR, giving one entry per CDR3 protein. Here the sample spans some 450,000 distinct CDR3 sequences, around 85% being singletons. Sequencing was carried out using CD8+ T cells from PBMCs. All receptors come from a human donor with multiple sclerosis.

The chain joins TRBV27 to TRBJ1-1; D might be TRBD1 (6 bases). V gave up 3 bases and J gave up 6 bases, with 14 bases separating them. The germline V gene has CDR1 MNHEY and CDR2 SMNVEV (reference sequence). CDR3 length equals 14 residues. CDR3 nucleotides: TGTGCCAGCAGTTTTGGGGGCACAGGCGCTGAAGCTTTCTTT. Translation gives CASSFGGTGAEAFF.

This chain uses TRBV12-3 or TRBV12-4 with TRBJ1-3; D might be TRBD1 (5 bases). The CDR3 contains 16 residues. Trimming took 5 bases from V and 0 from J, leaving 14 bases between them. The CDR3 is CASSPGTEHSGNTIYF. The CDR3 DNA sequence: TGTGCCAGCAGTCCCGGGACGGAACACTCTGGAAACACCATATATTTT.

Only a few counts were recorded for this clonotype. CDR3 protein: CASSPWTETNTGELFF. The CDR3 bases are TGTGCCAGCAGTCCCTGGACAGAAACGAACACCGGGGAGCTGTTTTTT. The genes are TRBV28 and TRBJ2-2; possible D gene TRBD1, 6 bases. V was pared by 5 bases and J by 0 bases, with 13 bases between. The CDR3 extends over 16 amino acids. Germline CDR1 and CDR2: MDHEN and SYDVKM.

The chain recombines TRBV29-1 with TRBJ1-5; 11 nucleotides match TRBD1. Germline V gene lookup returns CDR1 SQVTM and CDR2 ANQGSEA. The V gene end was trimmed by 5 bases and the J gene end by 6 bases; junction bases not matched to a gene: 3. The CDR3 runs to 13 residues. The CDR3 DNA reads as TGCAGCGTTCAGGACAGGGGGCTTCAGCCCCAGCATTTT. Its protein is CSVQDRGLQPQHF.

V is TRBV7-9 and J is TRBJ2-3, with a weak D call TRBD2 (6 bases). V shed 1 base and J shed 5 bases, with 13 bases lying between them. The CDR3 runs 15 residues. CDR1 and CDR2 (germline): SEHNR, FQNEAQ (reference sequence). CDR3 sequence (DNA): TGTGCCAGCAGCTTAGAAAGCGGGCGAGGAGATACGCAGTATTTT. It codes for CASSLESGRGDTQYF.

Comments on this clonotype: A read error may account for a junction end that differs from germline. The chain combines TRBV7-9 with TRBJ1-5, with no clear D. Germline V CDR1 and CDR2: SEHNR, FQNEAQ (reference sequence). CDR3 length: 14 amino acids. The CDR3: CASSLPGSSQPQHF. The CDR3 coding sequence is TGTGCCAGCAGCTTGCCCGGGAGCAGTCAGCCCCAGCATTTT.

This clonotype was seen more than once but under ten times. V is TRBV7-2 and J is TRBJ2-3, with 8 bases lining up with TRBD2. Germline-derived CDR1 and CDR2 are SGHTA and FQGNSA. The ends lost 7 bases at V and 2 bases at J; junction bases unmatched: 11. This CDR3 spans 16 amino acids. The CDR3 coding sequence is TGTGCCAGCAACTCAGTTACGGGGGGGAACACAGATACGCAGTATTTT. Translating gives CASNSVTGGNTDTQYF.

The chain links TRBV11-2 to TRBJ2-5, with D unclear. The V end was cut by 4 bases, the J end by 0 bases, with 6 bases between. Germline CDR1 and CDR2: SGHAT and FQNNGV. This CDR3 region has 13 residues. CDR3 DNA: TGTGCCAGCAGCTCACAGTACCAAGAGACCCAGTACTTC. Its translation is CASSSQYQETQYF.

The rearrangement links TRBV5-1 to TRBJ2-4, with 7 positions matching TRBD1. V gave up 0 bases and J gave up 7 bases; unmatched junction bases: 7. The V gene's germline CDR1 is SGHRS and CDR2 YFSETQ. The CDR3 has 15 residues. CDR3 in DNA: TGCGCCAGCAGCTTGGAGGCGCAGGGGGAGAACATTCAGTACTTC. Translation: CASSLEAQGENIQYF.

CDR3 nucleotides: TGTGCCAGCAGCTTGACAGGGGGCGCAGATACGCAGTATTTT. Protein: CASSLTGGADTQYF. The genes are TRBV11-2 and TRBJ2-3, with 10 positions matching TRBD1. J gave up 4 bases and V 3 bases, and 1 base lay outside the gene matches. The CDR3 runs to 14 residues. CDR1 and CDR2 (germline): SGHAT, FQNNGV.

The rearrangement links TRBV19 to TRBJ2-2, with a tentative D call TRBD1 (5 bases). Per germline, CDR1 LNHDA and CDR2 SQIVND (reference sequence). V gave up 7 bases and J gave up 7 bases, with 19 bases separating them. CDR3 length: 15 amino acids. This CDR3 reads CASTLGQGTYGELFF. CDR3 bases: TGTGCCAGTACTTTGGGCCAGGGAACCTACGGGGAGCTGTTTTTT.

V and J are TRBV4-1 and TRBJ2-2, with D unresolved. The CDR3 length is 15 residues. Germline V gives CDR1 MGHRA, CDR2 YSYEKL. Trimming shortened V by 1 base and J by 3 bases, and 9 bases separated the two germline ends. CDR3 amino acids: CASSQVVRYTGELFF. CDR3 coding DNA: TGCGCCAGCAGCCAAGTCGTCCGGTACACCGGGGAGCTGTTTTTT.

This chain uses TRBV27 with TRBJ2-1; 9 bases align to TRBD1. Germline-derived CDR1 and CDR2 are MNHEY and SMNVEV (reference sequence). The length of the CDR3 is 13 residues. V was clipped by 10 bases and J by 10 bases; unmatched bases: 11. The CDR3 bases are TGTGCCACGGGGACAGGGAGTTTGGGGGAGCAGTTCTTC. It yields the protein CATGTGSLGEQFF.

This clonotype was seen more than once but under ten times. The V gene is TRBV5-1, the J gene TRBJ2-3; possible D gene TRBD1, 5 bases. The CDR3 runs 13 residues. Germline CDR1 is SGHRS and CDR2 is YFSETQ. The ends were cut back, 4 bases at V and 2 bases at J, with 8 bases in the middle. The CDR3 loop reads CASSPDITDTQYF. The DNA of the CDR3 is TGCGCCAGCAGCCCGGACATCACAGATACGCAGTATTTT.

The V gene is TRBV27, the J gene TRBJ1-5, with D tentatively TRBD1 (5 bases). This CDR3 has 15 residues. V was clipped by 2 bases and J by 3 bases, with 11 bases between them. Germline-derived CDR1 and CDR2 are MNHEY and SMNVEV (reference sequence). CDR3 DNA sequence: TGTGCCAGCAGTTTACTATCAGGGAACAATCAGCCCCAGCATTTT. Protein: CASSLLSGNNQPQHF.

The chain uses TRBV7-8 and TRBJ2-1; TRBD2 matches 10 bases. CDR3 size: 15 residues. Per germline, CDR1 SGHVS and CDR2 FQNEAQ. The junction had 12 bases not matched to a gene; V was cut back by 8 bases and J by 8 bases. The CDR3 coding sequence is TGTGCCAGCTGGGCACCGACTAGCGGGTCCCATGAGCAGTTCTTC. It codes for CASWAPTSGSHEQFF.